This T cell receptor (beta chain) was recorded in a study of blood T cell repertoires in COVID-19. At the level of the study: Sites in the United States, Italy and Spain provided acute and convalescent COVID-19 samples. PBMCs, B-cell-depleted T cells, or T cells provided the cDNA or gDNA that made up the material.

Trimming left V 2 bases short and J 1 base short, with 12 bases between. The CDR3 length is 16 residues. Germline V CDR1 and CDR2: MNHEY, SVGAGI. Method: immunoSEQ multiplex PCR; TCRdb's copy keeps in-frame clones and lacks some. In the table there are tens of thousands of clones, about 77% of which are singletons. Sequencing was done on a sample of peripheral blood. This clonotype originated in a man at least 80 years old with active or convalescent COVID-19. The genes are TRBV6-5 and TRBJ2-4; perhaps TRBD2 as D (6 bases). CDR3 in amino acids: CASSYEGGLAKNIQYF. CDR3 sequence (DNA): TGTGCCAGCAGTTACGAGGGAGGACTTGCCAAAAACATTCAGTACTTC.